The entry below describes one T cell receptor (beta chain). Its antigen is undetermined. This sample was taken from a study of T cell responses to AZD1222 COVID-19 vaccine. Assay: immunoSEQ multiplex PCR; the TCRdb copy retains only in-frame clones and omits some. The table lists about 140,000 clones, just under 95% of them singletons. V trimming: 0 bases; J trimming: 4 bases; junction bases outside the gene matches: 3. The CDR3 contains 16 residues. Germline CDR1 SGDLS, CDR2 YYNGEE. Whole-study findings and limits: Sampled repertoires all dated from after the peak T cell response. Breadth and depth of Spike-specific TCRs rose after two AZD1222 doses.

This chain connects TRBV9 to TRBJ2-2, with 10 positions matching TRBD2. The source was peripheral blood, collected 28 days after the second AZD1222 dose. This receptor was identified in an adult who received the AZD1222 COVID-19 vaccine. CDR3 loop: CASSVAAGGPTGELFF. CDR3 coding DNA: TGTGCCAGCAGCGTAGCAGCGGGGGGGCCCACCGGGGAGCTGTTTTTT.